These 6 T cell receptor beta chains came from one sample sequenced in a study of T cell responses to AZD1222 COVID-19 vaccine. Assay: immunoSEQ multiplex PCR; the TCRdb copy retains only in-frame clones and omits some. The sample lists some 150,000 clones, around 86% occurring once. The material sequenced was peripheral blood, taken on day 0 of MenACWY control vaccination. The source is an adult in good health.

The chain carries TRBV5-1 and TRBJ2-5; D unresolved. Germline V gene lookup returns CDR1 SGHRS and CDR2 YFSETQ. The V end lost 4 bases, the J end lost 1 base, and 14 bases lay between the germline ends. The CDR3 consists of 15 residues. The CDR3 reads CASSLGLGLQETQYF. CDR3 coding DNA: TGCGCCAGCAGCCTTGGCTTAGGCCTCCAAGAGACCCAGTACTTC.

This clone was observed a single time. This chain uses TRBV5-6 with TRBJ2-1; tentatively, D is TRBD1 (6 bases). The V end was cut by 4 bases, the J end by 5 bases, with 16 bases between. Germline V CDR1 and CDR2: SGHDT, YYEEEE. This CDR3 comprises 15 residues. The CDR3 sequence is CASSPFLQGNNEQFF. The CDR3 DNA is TGTGCCAGCAGCCCCTTCCTACAGGGAAACAATGAGCAGTTCTTC.

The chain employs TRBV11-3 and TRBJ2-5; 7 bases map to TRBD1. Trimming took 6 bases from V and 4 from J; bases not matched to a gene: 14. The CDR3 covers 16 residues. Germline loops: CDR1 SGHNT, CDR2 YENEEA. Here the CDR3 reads CASSPGEGAGRETQYF. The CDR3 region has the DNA TGTGCCAGCAGTCCAGGCGAGGGGGCGGGTCGAGAGACCCAGTACTTC.

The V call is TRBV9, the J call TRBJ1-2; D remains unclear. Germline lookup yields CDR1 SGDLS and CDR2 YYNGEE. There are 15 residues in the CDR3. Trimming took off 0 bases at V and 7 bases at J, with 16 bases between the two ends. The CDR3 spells CASSVVGGPEGGYTF. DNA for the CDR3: TGTGCCAGCAGCGTAGTCGGCGGGCCCGAGGGTGGCTACACCTTC.

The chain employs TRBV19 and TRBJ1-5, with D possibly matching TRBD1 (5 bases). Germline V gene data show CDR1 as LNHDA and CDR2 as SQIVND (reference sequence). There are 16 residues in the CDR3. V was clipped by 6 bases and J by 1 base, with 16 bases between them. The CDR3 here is CASRGVREGSNQPQHF. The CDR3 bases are TGTGCCAGTAGGGGGGTCAGGGAAGGAAGCAATCAGCCCCAGCATTTT.

Here the CDR3 reads CASSVAGTGGHQPQHF. The CDR3 nucleotides are TGTGCCAGCAGCGTAGCTGGGACAGGGGGCCATCAGCCCCAGCATTTT. V and J are TRBV9 and TRBJ1-5; 12 nucleotides line up with TRBD1. Germline values: CDR1 SGDLS, CDR2 YYNGEE. J was trimmed by 5 bases and V by 0 bases; bases with no gene match: 3. The CDR3 covers 16 residues.